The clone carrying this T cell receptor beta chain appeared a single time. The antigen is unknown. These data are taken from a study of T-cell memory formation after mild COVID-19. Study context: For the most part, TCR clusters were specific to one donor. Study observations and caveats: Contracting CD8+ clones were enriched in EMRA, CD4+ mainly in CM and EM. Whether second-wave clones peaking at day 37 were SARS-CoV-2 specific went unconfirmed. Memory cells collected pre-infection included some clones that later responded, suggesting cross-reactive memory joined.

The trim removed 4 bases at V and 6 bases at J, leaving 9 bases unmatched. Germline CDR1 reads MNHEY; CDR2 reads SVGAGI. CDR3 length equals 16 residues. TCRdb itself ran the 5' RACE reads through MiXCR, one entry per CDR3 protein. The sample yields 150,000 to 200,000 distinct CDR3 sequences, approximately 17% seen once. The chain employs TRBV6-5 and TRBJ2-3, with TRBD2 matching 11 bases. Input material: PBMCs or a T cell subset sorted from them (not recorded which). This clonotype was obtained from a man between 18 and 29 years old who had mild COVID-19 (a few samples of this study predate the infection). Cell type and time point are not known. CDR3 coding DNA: TGTGCCAGCAGTTTGACCGGGACTAGCGGACCGGATACGCAGTATTTT. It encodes CASSLTGTSGPDTQYF.